The clone carrying this TCR beta chain has only one observation. This entry is derived from a study of blood T cell repertoires in COVID-19. Across the study: The samples span acute and convalescent COVID-19 from the United States, Italy and Spain. The cDNA or gDNA used as material had been derived from T cells, B-cell-depleted T cells, or PBMCs.

V was shortened by 4 bases and J by 4 bases, with 11 bases between the two germline ends. This CDR3 contains 13 residues. The germline CDR1 and CDR2 sequences are SGHRS and YFSETQ. TCRdb's table, derived via immunoSEQ multiplex PCR, lists solely in-frame clones and lacks some. The sample holds around 94,000 clones; approximately 91% are singletons and the top ten take 4.2%. The clonotype was recovered from a young man with acute or convalescent COVID-19. The sample taken for sequencing was peripheral blood. The chain combines TRBV5-1 with TRBJ2-5, with unresolved D. The CDR3: CASSPRVRETQYF. CDR3 sequence (DNA): TGCGCCAGCAGCCCCCGGGTGCGAGAGACCCAGTACTTC.